The following is a TCR beta chain sequence with its context. The record originates from a study of blood T cell repertoires in COVID-19. Study overall: From T cells, B-cell-depleted T cells, or PBMCs came the material, which was cDNA or gDNA.

Clones were sequenced by immunoSEQ multiplex PCR, and TCRdb holds only the in-frame ones, with some missing. The table lists around 70,000 clones, approximately 84% of them singletons. V dropped 1 base and J dropped 1 base, with 8 bases sitting between them. Germline-derived CDR1 and CDR2 are SGHRS and YFSETQ. CDR3 length: 14 residues. The origin of this receptor is a man in his 70s with acute or convalescent COVID-19. The sequencing input was peripheral blood. The chain carries TRBV5-1 and TRBJ1-1; no definite D call. The CDR3: CASSLIRGNTEAFF. In DNA form, the CDR3 reads TGCGCCAGCAGCTTGATCCGCGGGAACACTGAAGCTTTCTTT.